This T cell receptor beta chain came from a study of blood T cell repertoires in COVID-19. At the level of the study: The United States, Italy and Spain were the sources of the acute and convalescent COVID-19 samples. Sample material is recorded as cDNA or gDNA derived from T cells, B-cell-depleted T cells, or PBMCs.

The CDR3 length is 14 residues. The V segment lost 7 bases and the J segment 4 bases; nucleotides outside the gene matches: 4. The germline gives CDR1 WSHSY, CDR2 SAAADI. Under the authors' procedure: From reference gene primer amplification, estimates of nucleated cell counts were derived. Some clones are missing from TCRdb's copy, which holds only in-frame ones; the method was immunoSEQ multiplex PCR. V and J calls and clone size are as listed in that table; D and trimming were resolved from the DNA. The data contain roughly 100,000 clones, around 85% of them singletons. The chain combines TRBV10-2 with TRBJ2-1; the match to TRBD2 covers 10 bases. The origin of this receptor is an elderly man with active or convalescent COVID-19. The sequencing input was peripheral blood. The CDR3 is CASTLAGEYNEQFF. The DNA of the CDR3 is TGCGCCAGCACCCTAGCGGGGGAATACAATGAGCAGTTCTTC.